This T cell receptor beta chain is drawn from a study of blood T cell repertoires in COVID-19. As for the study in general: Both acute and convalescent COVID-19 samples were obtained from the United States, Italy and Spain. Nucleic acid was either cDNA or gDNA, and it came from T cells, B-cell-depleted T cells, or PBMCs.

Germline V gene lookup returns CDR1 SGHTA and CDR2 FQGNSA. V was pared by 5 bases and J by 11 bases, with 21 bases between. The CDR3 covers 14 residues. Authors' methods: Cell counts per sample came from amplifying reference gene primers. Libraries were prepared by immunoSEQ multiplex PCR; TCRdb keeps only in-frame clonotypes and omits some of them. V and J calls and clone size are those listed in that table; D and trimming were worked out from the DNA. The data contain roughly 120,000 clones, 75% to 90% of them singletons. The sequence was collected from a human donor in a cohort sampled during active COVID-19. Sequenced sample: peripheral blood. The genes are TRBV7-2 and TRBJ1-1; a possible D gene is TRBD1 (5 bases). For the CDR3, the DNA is TGTGCCAGCAGCCCGGGGGGACGGGGGGTGGAGGCTTTCTTT. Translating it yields CASSPGGRGVEAFF. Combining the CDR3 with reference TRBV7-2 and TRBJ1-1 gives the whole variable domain GAGVSQSPSNKVTEKGKDVELRCDPISGHTALYWYRQSLGQGLEFLIYFQGNSAPDKSGLPSDRFSAERTGGSVSTLTIQRTQQEDSAVYLCASSPGGRGVEAFFGQGTRLTVV.